This TCR beta chain originates from a study of Ad26.COV2.S vaccination and SARS-CoV-2 variants. Produced via immunoSEQ multiplex PCR; TCRdb's table is partial and in-frame only. The table includes 300,000 to 350,000 clones, 88% detected once. Described treatment: roughly 20 received Ad26.COV2.S at low or high dose, single or two shots; 5 received placebo; per-sample allocation not given. Day 63 following the first vaccine or placebo injection was when the samples were taken. This adult donor, from Boston, was 18-55 years old. This clone has more than one count but fewer than ten. Germline CDR1 and CDR2: ENHRY and SYGVKD. The CDR3 consists of 13 residues. Trimming shortened V by 4 bases and J by 2 bases, and 9 bases separated the two germline ends.

The specimen was peripheral blood, collected in a trial of Ad26.COV2.S vaccine versus placebo. The rearrangement links TRBV10-3 to TRBJ2-7; D is possibly TRBD1 (6 bases). This clonotype was obtained from a person between 18 and 65 years old who received the Ad26.COV2.S COVID-19 vaccine or a placebo. The CDR3 sequence: CAISGAGAYEQYF. CDR3 sequence (DNA): TGTGCCATCAGTGGAGCAGGGGCCTACGAGCAGTACTTC.